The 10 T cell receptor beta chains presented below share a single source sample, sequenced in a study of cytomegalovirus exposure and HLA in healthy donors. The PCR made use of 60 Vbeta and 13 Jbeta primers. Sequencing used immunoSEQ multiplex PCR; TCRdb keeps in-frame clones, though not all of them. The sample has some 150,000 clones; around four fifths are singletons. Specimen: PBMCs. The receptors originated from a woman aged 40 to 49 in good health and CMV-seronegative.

The CDR3 region is CASSQDGGRAYQYF. DNA for the CDR3: TGCGCCAGCAGCCAAGATGGCGGGAGGGCCTATCAGTACTTC. This sequence joins TRBV4-3 and TRBJ2-7; 9 nucleotides line up with TRBD2. The CDR3 runs to 14 residues. Per the germline V gene, CDR1 is LGHNA and CDR2 is YSLEER. The V gene end was trimmed by 0 bases and the J gene end by 10 bases; junction bases not matched to a gene: 7.

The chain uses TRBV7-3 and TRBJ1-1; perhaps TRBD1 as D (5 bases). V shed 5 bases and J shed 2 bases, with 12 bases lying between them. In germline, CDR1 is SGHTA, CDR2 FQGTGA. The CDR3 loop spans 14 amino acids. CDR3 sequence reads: CASSKGHPNTEAFF. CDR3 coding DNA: TGTGCCAGCAGCAAGGGGCATCCTAACACTGAAGCTTTCTTT.

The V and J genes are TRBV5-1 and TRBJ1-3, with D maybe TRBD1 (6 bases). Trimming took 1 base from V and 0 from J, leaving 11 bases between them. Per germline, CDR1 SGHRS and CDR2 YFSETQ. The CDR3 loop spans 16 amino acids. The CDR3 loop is CASSLSLDSSGNTIYF. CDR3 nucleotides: TGCGCCAGCAGCTTGAGTTTGGACAGCTCTGGAAACACCATATATTTT.

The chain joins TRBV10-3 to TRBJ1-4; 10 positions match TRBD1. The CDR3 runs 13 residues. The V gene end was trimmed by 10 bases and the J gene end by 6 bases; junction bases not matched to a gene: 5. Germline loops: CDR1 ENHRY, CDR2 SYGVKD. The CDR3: CATSDRGDEKLFF. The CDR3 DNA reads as TGTGCCACCTCGGACAGGGGGGATGAAAAACTGTTTTTT.

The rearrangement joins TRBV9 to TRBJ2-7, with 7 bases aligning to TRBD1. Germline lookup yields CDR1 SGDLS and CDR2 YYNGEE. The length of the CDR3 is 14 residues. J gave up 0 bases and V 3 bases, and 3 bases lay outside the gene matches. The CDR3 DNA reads TGTGCCAGCAGCGAGGGGGCCGGCTCCTACGAGCAGTACTTC. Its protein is CASSEGAGSYEQYF.

The CDR3 here is CASSEGLAGNEQYF. In nucleotides, the CDR3 is TGTGCCAGCAGTGAAGGACTAGCGGGGAACGAGCAGTACTTC. The gene calls are TRBV6-1 and TRBJ2-5, with 11 nucleotides matching TRBD2. The J call could be wrong; TRBJ2-7 is a better fit for the DNA end. CDR1 and CDR2 from the germline V gene are MNHNS and SASEGT. CDR3 size: 14 residues.

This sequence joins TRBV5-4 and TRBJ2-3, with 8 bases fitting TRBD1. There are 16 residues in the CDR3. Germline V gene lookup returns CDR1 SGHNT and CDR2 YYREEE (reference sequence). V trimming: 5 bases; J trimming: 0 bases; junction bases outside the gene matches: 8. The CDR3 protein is CASRPGQGHSTDTQYF. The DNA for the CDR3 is TGTGCCAGCAGGCCCGGACAGGGTCATAGCACAGATACGCAGTATTTT.

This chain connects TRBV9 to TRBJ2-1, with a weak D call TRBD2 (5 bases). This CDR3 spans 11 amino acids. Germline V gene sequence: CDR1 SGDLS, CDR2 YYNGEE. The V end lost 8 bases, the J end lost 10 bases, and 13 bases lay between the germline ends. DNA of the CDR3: TGTGCCAGTAGTTTTAGCGCGGAGCAGTTCTTC. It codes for CASSFSAEQFF.

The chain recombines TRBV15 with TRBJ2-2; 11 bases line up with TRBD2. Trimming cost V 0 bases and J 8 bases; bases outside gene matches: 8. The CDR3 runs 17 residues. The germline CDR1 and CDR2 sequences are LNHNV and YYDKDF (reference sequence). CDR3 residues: CATSRDPASGRSGELFF. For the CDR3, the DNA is TGTGCCACCAGCAGAGATCCCGCTAGCGGGAGGTCAGGGGAGCTGTTTTTT.

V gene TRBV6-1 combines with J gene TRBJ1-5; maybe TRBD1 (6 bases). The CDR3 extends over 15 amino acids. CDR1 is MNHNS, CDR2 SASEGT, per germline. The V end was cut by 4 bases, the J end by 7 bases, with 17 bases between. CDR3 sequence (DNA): TGTGCCAGCAGTGTAGATCGACAGGTCGGCCAGCCCCAGCATTTT. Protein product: CASSVDRQVGQPQHF.